These 20 T cell receptor beta chains were all obtained from the same sample, sequenced in a study of cytomegalovirus exposure and HLA in healthy donors. Amplification used 60 Vbeta primers and 13 Jbeta primers. Libraries were prepared by immunoSEQ multiplex PCR; TCRdb keeps only in-frame clonotypes and omits some of them. The repertoire table contains more than 95,000 clones. The sequenced sample was PBMCs. These TCRs come from a man aged 35 to 55 in good health and CMV-seronegative.

CDR3 amino acids: CASSYLDVGYEQYF. DNA for the CDR3: TGTGCCAGCAGTTACCTAGACGTCGGGTACGAGCAGTACTTC. The gene calls are TRBV6-5 and TRBJ2-5, with no clear D. The J call may be wrong; the DNA end is better matched by TRBJ2-7. This CDR3 spans 14 amino acids. The germline V gene encodes CDR1 MNHEY and CDR2 SVGAGI.

The rearrangement uses TRBV2 and TRBJ2-1; D may be TRBD2 (5 bases). The CDR3 covers 16 residues. Trimming removed 7 bases at V and 4 bases at J, with 20 bases between. Germline V gives CDR1 SNHLY, CDR2 FYNNEI. The CDR3: CASTRGPQSVYNEQFF. The CDR3 DNA is TGTGCCAGCACCCGAGGGCCCCAAAGCGTGTACAATGAGCAGTTCTTC.

V is TRBV30 and J is TRBJ2-7, with D unclear. The CDR3 runs 12 residues. CDR1 and CDR2 (germline): GTSNPN, SVGIG (reference sequence). The V and J ends lost 2 bases and 2 bases respectively, with 7 bases between them. CDR3 residues: CAWSRRAYEQYF. Here the CDR3 DNA reads TGTGCCTGGAGTAGGAGAGCCTACGAGCAGTACTTC.

This chain uses TRBV7-3 with TRBJ1-1; D uncertain. Germline V gives CDR1 SGHTA, CDR2 FQGTGA. V lost 5 bases to trimming and J lost 0 bases, with 16 bases between them. The CDR3 sequence is 16 residues long. This CDR3 reads CASSPVAGEMNTEAFF. DNA of the CDR3: TGTGCCAGCAGCCCCGTCGCCGGGGAAATGAACACTGAAGCTTTCTTT.

The V gene is TRBV5-1, the J gene TRBJ2-1, with D perhaps matching TRBD1 (6 bases). Germline CDR1 SGHRS, CDR2 YFSETQ. V dropped 3 bases and J dropped 0 bases, with 19 bases sitting between them. The CDR3 spans 18 residues. The CDR3 nucleotides read TGCGCCAGCAGCTGGGGGCTTTCCCCATCAAGCTCCTACAATGAGCAGTTCTTC. As protein: CASSWGLSPSSSYNEQFF.

A note on this clone: The sample carries other DNA sequences with the same CDR3. The chain carries TRBV14 and TRBJ1-3, with D hard to call. The CDR3 covers 16 residues. Germline CDR1 is SGHDN and CDR2 is FVKESK. V lost 4 bases, J lost 0 bases, and 13 bases lay in between. The CDR3 region is CASSPTDGNSGNTIYF. Here the CDR3 DNA reads TGTGCCAGCAGCCCGACGGACGGGAACTCTGGAAACACCATATATTTT.

The chain uses TRBV4-1 and TRBJ2-1; 9 positions match TRBD2. The junction had 3 bases not matched to a gene; V was cut back by 3 bases and J by 0 bases. CDR1 is MGHRA, CDR2 YSYEKL, per germline. The CDR3 covers 16 residues. DNA for the CDR3: TGCGCCAGCAGCCACCGTAGCGGGGGCTCCTACAATGAGCAGTTCTTC. This encodes CASSHRSGGSYNEQFF.

The chain is built from TRBV29-1 and TRBJ1-2, with TRBD1 identical over 11 bases. J gave up 6 bases and V 4 bases, and 7 bases lay outside the gene matches. The CDR3 is 14 amino acids. Germline values: CDR1 SQVTM, CDR2 ANQGSEA. The CDR3: CSVAGQGAWNGYTF. CDR3 bases: TGCAGCGTTGCCGGACAGGGGGCATGGAATGGCTACACCTTC.

The gene calls are TRBV28 and TRBJ1-3; no reliable D call. The germline CDR1 and CDR2 sequences are MDHEN and SYDVKM. Trimming pared 8 bases from V and 7 bases from J, leaving 15 bases between. CDR3 length: 13 residues. Written as DNA, the CDR3 is TGTGCCAGCGGAGTGGGGAGAGGGAACACCATATATTTT. As protein: CASGVGRGNTIYF. The variable domain in full, completed from reference TRBV28 and TRBJ1-3, reads DVKVTQSSRYLVKRTGEKVFLECVQDMDHENMFWYRQDPGLGLRLIYFSYDVKMKEKGDIPEGYSVSREKKERFSLILESASTNQTSMYLCASGVGRGNTIYFGEGSWLTVV.

This sequence joins TRBV16 and TRBJ2-1, with D possibly being TRBD2 (6 bases). Germline CDR1 and CDR2: KGHSY and FQNENV. The CDR3 is 16 amino acids. Trimming took 4 bases from V and 4 from J, leaving 17 bases between them. The CDR3 DNA sequence: TGTGCCAGCAGCCCCTCGGTGGTAGCGGAATACAATGAGCAGTTCTTC. The encoded protein is CASSPSVVAEYNEQFF.

The chain recombines TRBV5-6 with TRBJ2-5; D might be TRBD1 (5 bases). The J call may be faulty, since TRBJ2-7 better matches the DNA end. This CDR3 is 13 amino acids long. The germline V gene has CDR1 SGHDT and CDR2 YYEEEE. CDR3 region: CASSFRVPYEQYF. The CDR3 nucleotides read TGTGCCAGCAGTTTCAGGGTCCCCTACGAGCAGTACTTC.

V gene TRBV29-1 combines with J gene TRBJ2-5; 7 bases line up with TRBD1. The J call is doubtful: the DNA matches TRBJ2-7 better. CDR1 and CDR2 (germline): SQVTM, ANQGSEA. The CDR3 has 13 amino acids. The CDR3: CSVGRDSAGEQYF. The CDR3 nucleotides are TGCAGCGTTGGACGGGACAGTGCGGGCGAGCAGTACTTC.

Here the CDR3 DNA reads TGTGCCAGCTCACCAAATCTTCTGCGGGGTGGGGCCAACGTCCTGACTTTC. It specifies CASSPNLLRGGANVLTF. The gene calls are TRBV18 and TRBJ2-6, with a possible D match to TRBD2 (6 bases). Trimming stripped 2 bases from V and 3 bases from J, with 14 bases between. Germline V gene sequence: CDR1 KGHSH, CDR2 LQKENI. The CDR3 length is 17 residues.

About this clone itself: Different DNA sequences within this sample yield the same CDR3. The genes are TRBV27 and TRBJ1-1; tentative D call: TRBD1 (5 bases). Germline lookup yields CDR1 MNHEY and CDR2 SMNVEV (reference sequence). This CDR3 spans 13 amino acids. V gave up 2 bases and J gave up 4 bases, with 8 bases separating them. The CDR3 coding sequence is TGTGCCAGCAGTTTACGGGGGGGCACTGAAGCTTTCTTT. As protein: CASSLRGGTEAFF.

The V and J genes are TRBV7-2 and TRBJ2-7, with D possibly being TRBD2 (6 bases). In germline, CDR1 is SGHTA, CDR2 FQGNSA. Trimming took off 4 bases at V and 7 bases at J, with 20 bases between the two ends. The CDR3 runs 15 residues. CDR3 region: CASSSSGGVGREQYF. CDR3 in DNA: TGTGCCAGCAGCTCCTCTGGCGGGGTGGGGCGAGAGCAGTACTTC.

This sequence joins TRBV15 and TRBJ2-5; TRBD1 agrees at 9 bases. The CDR3 runs 18 residues. Germline V gives CDR1 LNHNV, CDR2 YYDKDF (reference sequence). Trimming removed 0 bases from V and 1 base from J; junction bases left unmatched: 9. The CDR3 sequence: CATSRDYRGRLLQETQYF. Written as DNA, the CDR3 is TGTGCCACCAGCAGAGATTACAGGGGGCGACTCCTCCAAGAGACCCAGTACTTC.

The rearrangement links TRBV4-2 to TRBJ2-6; 8 positions match TRBD1. V was pared by 0 bases and J by 4 bases, with 8 bases of the junction left unmatched. From germline, CDR1 is LGHNA and CDR2 YNFKEQ. The CDR3 runs 18 residues. In DNA, the CDR3 is TGTGCCAGCAGCCAAGACCCCAGGGACAGGTCAGGGGCCAACGTCCTGACTTTC. Protein sequence: CASSQDPRDRSGANVLTF.

The chain couples TRBV6-1 to TRBJ1-4; the D gene is possibly TRBD1 (5 bases). This CDR3 is 17 amino acids long. CDR1 and CDR2 (germline): MNHNS, SASEGT. The V end was cut by 2 bases, the J end by 0 bases, with 13 bases between. The CDR3 is CASSEMATVATNEKLFF. The CDR3 DNA is TGTGCCAGCAGTGAAATGGCGACAGTTGCAACTAATGAAAAACTGTTTTTT.

V gene TRBV7-8 combines with J gene TRBJ1-5; 11 nucleotides align to TRBD1. From germline, CDR1 is SGHVS and CDR2 FQNEAQ. The junction had 8 bases not matched to a gene; V was cut back by 3 bases and J by 1 base. The CDR3 contains 18 residues. The CDR3 bases are TGTGCCAGCAGCTTGGGGACAGGGGGGATCCCGAGCAATCAGCCCCAGCATTTT. Translating gives CASSLGTGGIPSNQPQHF. Drawing the rest from reference TRBV7-8 and TRBJ1-5, the complete variable domain is GAGVSQSPRYKVAKRGQDVALRCDPISGHVSLFWYQQALGQGPEFLTYFQNEAQLDKSGLPSDRFFAERPEGSVSTLKIQRTQQEDSAVYLCASSLGTGGIPSNQPQHFGDGTRLSIL.

V is TRBV6-4 and J is TRBJ2-7, with D unresolved. The CDR3 runs to 13 residues. Trimming pared 2 bases from V and 7 bases from J, leaving 12 bases between. Looked up from germline, CDR1 is MRHNA and CDR2 is SNTAGT. The CDR3 nucleotides are TGTGCCAGCAGTGACCGAGGCCGCTGGGAGCAGTACTTC. It encodes CASSDRGRWEQYF.